This record covers a single T cell receptor beta chain. This sample's treatment: oral pan-JAK inhibitor, 5-10 mg twice daily. This record belongs to a study of CD8+ T cells in alopecia areata. Extraction and reverse transcription of RNA yielded cDNA as the sequencing template. This table comes from immunoSEQ multiplex PCR, and its TCRdb copy is limited to in-frame clones, with some not included. The table records roughly 190,000 clones, 60% of them present only once. Germline assignment: CDR1 GTSNPN and CDR2 SVGIG (reference sequence). Losses at the gene ends were 3 bases for V and 4 bases for J; bases not matched to a gene: 6. The CDR3 runs to 14 residues.

The chain carries TRBV30 and TRBJ1-2, with 9 bases aligning to TRBD1. The source of this sequence is a human donor with alopecia areata. Sequencing used CD4+ T cells sorted from blood, obtained at week 24, from a patient treated with tofacitinib. The CDR3 bases are TGTGCCTGGAGAGACAGGGGGGAAGGCTATGGCTACACCTTC. Translated, it gives CAWRDRGEGYGYTF.